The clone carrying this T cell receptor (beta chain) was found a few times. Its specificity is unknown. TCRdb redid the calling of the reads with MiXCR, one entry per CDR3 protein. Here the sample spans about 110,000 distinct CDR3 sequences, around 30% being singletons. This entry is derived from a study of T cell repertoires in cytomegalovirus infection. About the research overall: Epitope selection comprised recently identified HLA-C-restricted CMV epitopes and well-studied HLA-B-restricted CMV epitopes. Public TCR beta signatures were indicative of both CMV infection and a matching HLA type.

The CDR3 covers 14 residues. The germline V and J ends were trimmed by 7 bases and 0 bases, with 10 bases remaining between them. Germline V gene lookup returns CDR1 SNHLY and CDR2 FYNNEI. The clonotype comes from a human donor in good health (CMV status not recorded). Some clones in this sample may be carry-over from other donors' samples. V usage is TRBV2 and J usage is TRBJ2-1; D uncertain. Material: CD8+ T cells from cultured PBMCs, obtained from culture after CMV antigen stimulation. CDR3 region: CASTADSSYNEQFF. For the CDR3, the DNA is TGTGCCAGCACTGCGGATAGCTCCTACAATGAGCAGTTCTTC.